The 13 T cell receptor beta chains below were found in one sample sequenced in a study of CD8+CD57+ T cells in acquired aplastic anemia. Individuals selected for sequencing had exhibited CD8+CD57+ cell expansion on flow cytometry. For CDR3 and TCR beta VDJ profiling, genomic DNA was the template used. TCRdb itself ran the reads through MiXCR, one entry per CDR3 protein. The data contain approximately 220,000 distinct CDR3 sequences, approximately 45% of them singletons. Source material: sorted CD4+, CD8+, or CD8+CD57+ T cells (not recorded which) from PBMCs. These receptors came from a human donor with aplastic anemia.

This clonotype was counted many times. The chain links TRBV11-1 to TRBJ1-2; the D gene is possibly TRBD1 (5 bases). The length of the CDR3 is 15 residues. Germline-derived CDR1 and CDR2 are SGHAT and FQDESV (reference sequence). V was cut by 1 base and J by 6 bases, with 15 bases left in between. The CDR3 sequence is CASSLDAGSTNGYTF. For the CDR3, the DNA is TGTGCCAGCAGCTTAGATGCAGGGTCGACGAATGGCTACACCTTC.

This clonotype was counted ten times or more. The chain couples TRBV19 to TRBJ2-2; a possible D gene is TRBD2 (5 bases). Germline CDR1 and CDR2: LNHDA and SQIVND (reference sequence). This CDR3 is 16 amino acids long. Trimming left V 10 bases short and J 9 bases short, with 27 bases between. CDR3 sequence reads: CATSKGDAGVLRELFF. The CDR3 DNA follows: TGTGCCACCTCAAAAGGCGATGCGGGTGTTTTGAGGGAGCTGTTTTTT.

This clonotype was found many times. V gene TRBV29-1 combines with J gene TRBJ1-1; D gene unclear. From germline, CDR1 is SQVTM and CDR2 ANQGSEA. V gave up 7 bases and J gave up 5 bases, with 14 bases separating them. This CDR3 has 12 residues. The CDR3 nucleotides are TGCAGCGCCCCAGGCCATGAGACTGAAGCTTTCTTT. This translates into CSAPGHETEAFF.

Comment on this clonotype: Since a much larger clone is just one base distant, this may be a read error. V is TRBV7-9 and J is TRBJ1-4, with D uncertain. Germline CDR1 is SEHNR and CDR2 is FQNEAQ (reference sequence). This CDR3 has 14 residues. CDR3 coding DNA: TGTGCCAGCGGCTTAGAGTCGCTTAATGAAAAACTGTTTTTT. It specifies CASGLESLNEKLFF.

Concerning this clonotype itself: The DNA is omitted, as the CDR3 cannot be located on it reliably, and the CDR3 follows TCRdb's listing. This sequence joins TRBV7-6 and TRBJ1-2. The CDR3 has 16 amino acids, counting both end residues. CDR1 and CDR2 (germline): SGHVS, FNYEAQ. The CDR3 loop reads CASSFHNEQFFDGYTF.

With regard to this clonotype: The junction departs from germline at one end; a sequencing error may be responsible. The CDR3 nucleotides are TGTGCCAGCCGCCCCAAGGGGGGCTCCTGCAATGAGCAGTTCTTC. This translates into CASRPKGGSCNEQFF. The gene calls are TRBV9 and TRBJ2-1; tentatively, D is TRBD1 or TRBD2 (6 bases each). Germline assignment: CDR1 SGDLS and CDR2 YYNGEE. The CDR3 spans 15 residues.

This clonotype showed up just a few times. The CDR3 nucleotides read TGTGCCTGGAGTGCCGGGACAGGGGTAGAGTACGAGCAGTACTTC. It yields the protein CAWSAGTGVEYEQYF. The rearrangement uses TRBV30 and TRBJ2-7, with 10 bases lining up with TRBD1. CDR3 length: 15 amino acids. Germline V gene lookup returns CDR1 GTSNPN and CDR2 SVGIG (reference sequence). V lost 1 base and J lost 4; bases outside the gene matches: 7.

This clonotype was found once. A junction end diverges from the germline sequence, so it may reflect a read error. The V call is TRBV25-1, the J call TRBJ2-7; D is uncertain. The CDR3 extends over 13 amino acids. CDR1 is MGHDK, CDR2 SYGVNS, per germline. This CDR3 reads CAYTTGSSHEQYF. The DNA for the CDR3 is TGTGCCTACACCACGGGTAGCTCCCACGAGCAGTACTTC.

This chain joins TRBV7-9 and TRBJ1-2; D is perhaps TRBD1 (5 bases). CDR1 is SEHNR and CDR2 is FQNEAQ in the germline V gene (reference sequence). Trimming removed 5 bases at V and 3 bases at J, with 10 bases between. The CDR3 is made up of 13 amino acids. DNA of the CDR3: TGTGCCAGCAGCCATACAGGATACTATGGCTACACCTTC. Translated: CASSHTGYYGYTF.

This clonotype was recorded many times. CDR3 region: CASSDDSTGELFF. As DNA, the CDR3 is TGTGCCAGCAGTGACGACAGTACCGGGGAGCTGTTTTTT. The rearrangement links TRBV6-4 to TRBJ2-2; D possibly corresponds to TRBD1 (5 bases). The CDR3 sequence is 13 residues long. The germline V gene has CDR1 MRHNA and CDR2 SNTAGT. Between the trimmed V and J ends, which lost 2 bases and 5 bases, there was a span of 6 bases.

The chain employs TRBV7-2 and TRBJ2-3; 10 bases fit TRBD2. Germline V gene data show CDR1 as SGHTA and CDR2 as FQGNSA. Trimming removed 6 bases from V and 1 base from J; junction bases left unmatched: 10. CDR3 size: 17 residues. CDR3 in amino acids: CASSSGLAGEGTDTQYF. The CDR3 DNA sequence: TGTGCCAGCAGTTCCGGCCTAGCGGGGGAGGGCACAGATACGCAGTATTTT.

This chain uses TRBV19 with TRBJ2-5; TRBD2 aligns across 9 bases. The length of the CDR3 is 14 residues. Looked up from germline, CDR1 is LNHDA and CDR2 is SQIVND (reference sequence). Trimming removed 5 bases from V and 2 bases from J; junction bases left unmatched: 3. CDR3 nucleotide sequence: TGTGCCAGTAGTCTGACTAGCGGACAAGAGACCCAGTACTTC. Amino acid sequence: CASSLTSGQETQYF.

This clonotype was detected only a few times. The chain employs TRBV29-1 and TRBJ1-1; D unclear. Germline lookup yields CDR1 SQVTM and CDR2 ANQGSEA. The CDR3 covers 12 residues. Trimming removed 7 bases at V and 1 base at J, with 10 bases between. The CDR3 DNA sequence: TGCAGCGGAGCGGAATCGAACACTGAAGCTTTCTTT. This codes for CSGAESNTEAFF.